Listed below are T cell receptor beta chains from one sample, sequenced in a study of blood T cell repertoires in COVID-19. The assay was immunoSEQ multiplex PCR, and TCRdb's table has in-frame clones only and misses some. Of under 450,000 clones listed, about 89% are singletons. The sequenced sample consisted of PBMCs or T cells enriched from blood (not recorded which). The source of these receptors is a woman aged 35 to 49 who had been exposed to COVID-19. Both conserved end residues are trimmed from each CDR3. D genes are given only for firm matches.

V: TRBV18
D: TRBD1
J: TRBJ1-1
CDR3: ASSTTGTNTEAF

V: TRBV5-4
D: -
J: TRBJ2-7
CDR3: ASSGGGSHEQY

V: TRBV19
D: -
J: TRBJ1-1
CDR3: ASALEFARENTEAF

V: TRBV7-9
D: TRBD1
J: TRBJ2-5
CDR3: ASSLATGGETQY

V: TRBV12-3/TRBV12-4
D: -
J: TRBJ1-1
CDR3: ASSSLASGAF

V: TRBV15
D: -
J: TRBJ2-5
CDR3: ATTSDRQETQY

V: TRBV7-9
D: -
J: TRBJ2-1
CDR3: ASSLLSYEQF

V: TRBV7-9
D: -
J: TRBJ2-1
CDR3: ASSPVNEQF

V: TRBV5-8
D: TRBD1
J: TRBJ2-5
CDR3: ASSFLGTGLRETQY

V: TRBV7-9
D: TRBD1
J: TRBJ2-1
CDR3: ASSLKGQGAGEQF

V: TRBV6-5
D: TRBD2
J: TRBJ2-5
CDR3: ASISGASGLETQY

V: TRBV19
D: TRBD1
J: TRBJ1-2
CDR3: ASSADRGRHGYT

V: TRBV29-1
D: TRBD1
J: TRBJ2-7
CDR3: SVVTGGIYEQY

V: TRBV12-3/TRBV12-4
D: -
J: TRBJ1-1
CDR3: ASTPTGTEAF

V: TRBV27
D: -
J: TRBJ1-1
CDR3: ASSFRGRGTEAF

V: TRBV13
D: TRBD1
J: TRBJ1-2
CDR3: ASSWTGALFS

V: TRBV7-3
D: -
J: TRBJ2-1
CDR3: ASSLQANEQF

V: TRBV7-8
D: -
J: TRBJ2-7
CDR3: ASSLAPVDEQY

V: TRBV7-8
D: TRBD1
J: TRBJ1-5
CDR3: ASSLLGQGNQPQH

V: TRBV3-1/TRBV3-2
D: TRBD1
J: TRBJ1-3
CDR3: ASSRQTGGNTIY

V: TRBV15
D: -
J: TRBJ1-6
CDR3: ATSTGAESPLH

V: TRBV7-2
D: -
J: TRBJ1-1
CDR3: ASSTRVNTEAF

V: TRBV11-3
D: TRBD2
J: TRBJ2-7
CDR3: ASSLAAGVAYEQY

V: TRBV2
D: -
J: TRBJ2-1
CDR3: ASSEVRTVSYNEQF